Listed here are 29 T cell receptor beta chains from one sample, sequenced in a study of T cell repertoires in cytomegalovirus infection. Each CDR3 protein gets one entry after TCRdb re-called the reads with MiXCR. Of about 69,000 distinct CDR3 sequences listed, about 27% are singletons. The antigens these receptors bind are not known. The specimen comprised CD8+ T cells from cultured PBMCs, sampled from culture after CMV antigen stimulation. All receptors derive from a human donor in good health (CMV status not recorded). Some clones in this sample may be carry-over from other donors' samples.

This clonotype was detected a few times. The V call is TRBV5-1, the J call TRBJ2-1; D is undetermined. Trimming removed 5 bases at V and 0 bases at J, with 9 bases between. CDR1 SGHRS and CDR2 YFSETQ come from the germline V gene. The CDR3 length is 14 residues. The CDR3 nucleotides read TGCGCCAGCAGAGATGAGAACTCCTACAATGAGCAGTTCTTC. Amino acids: CASRDENSYNEQFF. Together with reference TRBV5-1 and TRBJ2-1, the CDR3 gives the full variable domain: KAGVTQTPRYLIKTRGQQVTLSCSPISGHRSVSWYQQTPGQGLQFLFEYFSETQRNKGNFPGRFSGRQFSNSRSEMNVSTLELGDSALYLCASRDENSYNEQFFGPGTRLTVL.

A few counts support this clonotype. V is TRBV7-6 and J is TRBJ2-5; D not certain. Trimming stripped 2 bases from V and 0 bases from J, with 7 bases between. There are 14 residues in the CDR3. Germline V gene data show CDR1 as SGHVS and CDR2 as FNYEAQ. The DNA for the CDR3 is TGTGCCAGCAGCTTACGGGTGTACCAAGAGACCCAGTACTTC. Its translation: CASSLRVYQETQYF.

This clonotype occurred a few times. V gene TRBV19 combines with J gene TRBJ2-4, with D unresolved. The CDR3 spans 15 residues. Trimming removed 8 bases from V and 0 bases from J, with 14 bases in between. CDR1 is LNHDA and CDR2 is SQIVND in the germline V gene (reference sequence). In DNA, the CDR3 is TGTGCCAGTCGGTCTTTGAGAGTAGCCAAAAACATTCAGTACTTC. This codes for CASRSLRVAKNIQYF.

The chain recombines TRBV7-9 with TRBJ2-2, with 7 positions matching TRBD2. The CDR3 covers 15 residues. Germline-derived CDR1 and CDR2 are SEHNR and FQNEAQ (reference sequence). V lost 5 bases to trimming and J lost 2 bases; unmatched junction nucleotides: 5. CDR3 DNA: TGTGCCAGCAGCACCAGCGGGGCCAACACCGGGGAGCTGTTTTTT. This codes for CASSTSGANTGELFF. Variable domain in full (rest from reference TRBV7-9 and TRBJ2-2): DTGVSQNPRHKITKRGQNVTFRCDPISEHNRLYWYRQTLGQGPEFLTYFQNEAQLEKSRLLSDRFSAERPKGSFSTLEIQRTEQGDSAMYLCASSTSGANTGELFFGEGSRLTVL.

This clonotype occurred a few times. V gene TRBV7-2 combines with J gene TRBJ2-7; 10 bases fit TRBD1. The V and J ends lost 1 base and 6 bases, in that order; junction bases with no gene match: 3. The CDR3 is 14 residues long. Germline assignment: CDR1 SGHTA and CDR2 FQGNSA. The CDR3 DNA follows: TGTGCCAGCAGCTTAGGAGGGACAGGGGTCGAGCAGTACTTC. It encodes CASSLGGTGVEQYF.

The CDR3 region is CASSLVSVGTLNSYEQYF. CDR3 nucleotides: TGTGCCAGCAGTTTAGTCTCTGTTGGGACGCTGAACTCCTACGAGCAGTACTTC. The chain couples TRBV28 to TRBJ2-7; TRBD1 or TRBD2 may be the D gene (5 bases each). Germline lookup yields CDR1 MDHEN and CDR2 SYDVKM. The CDR3 consists of 18 residues. V dropped 2 bases and J dropped 0 bases, with 20 bases sitting between them. The variable domain in full, with the rest retrieved from reference TRBV28 and TRBJ2-7, is DVKVTQSSRYLVKRTGEKVFLECVQDMDHENMFWYRQDPGLGLRLIYFSYDVKMKEKGDIPEGYSVSREKKERFSLILESASTNQTSMYLCASSLVSVGTLNSYEQYFGPGTRLTVT.

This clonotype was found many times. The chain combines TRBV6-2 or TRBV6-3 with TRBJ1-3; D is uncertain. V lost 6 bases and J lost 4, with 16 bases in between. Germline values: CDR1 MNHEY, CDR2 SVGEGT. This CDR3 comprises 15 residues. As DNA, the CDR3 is TGTGCCAGCAGCTCCCCAGTATTTGGAGGAAACACCATATATTTT. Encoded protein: CASSSPVFGGNTIYF.

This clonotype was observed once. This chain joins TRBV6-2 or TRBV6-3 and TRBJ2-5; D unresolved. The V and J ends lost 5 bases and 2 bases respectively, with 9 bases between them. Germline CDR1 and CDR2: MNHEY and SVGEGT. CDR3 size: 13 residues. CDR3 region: CASSPLGQETQYF. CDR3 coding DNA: TGTGCCAGCAGTCCTTTGGGGCAAGAGACCCAGTACTTC.

Written as DNA, the CDR3 is TGTGCCAGCAGCCCACGGGACAGGGAAGATTCACCCCTCCACTTT. Its protein product is CASSPRDREDSPLHF. V is TRBV7-8 and J is TRBJ1-6; 9 nucleotides align to TRBD1. In germline, CDR1 is SGHVS, CDR2 FQNEAQ. The V gene end was trimmed by 5 bases and the J gene end by 8 bases; junction bases not matched to a gene: 7. CDR3 length: 15 residues.

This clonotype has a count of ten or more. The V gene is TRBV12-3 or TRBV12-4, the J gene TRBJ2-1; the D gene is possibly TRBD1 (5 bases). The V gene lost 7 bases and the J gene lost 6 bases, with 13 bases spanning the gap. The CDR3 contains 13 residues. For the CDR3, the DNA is TGTGCCAGCACCTTCGGCAGGGCCAATGAGCAGTTCTTC. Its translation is CASTFGRANEQFF.

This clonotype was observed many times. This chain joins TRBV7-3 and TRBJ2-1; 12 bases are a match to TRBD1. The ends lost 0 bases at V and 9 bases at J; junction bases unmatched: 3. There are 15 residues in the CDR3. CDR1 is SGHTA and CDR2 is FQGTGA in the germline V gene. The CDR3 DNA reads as TGTGCCAGCAGCTTAACCGGGACAGGGGGCAGTGAGCAGTTCTTC. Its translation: CASSLTGTGGSEQFF.

The CDR3 is CASSFVGTESNQPQHF. CDR3 in DNA: TGTGCCAGCAGTTTCGTTGGGACAGAGAGCAATCAGCCCCAGCATTTT. The chain recombines TRBV6-6 with TRBJ1-5, with 7 bases fitting TRBD1. Trimming cost V 4 bases and J 1 base; bases outside gene matches: 7. The CDR3 length is 16 residues. Germline CDR1 reads MNHNY; CDR2 reads SVGAGI (reference sequence).

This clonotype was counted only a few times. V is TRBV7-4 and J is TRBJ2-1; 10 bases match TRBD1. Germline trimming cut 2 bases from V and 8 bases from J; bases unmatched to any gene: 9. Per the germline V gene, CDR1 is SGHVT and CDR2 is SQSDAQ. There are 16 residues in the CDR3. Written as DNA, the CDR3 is TGTGCCAGCAGCTTACCTCGACAGGGGGCTATCGATGAGCAGTTCTTC. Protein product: CASSLPRQGAIDEQFF. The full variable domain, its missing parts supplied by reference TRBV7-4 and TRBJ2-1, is GAGVSQSPRYKVAKRGRDVALRCDSISGHVTLYWYRQTLGQGSEVLTYSQSDAQRDKSGRPSGRFSAERPERSVSTLKIQRTEQGDSAVYLCASSLPRQGAIDEQFFGPGTRLTVL.

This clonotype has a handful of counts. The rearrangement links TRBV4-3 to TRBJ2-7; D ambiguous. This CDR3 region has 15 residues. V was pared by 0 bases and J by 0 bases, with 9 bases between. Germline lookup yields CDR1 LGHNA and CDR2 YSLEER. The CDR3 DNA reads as TGCGCCAGCAGCCAAGAAGTGGACCTCTCCTACGAGCAGTACTTC. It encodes CASSQEVDLSYEQYF.

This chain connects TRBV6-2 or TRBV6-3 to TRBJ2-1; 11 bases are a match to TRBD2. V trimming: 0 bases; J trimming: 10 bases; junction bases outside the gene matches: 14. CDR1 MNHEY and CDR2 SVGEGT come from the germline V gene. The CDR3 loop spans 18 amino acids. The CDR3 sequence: CASSYSGATSGGKGEQFF. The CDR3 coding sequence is TGTGCCAGCAGTTACTCGGGTGCCACTAGCGGGGGAAAGGGGGAGCAGTTCTTC.

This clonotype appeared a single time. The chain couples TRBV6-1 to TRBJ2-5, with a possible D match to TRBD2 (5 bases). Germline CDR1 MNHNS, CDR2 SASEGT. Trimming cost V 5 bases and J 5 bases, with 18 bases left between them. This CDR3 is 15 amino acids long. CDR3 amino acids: CASSYSVEVPETQYF. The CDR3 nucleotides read TGTGCCAGCAGTTACTCAGTGGAGGTACCGGAGACCCAGTACTTC.

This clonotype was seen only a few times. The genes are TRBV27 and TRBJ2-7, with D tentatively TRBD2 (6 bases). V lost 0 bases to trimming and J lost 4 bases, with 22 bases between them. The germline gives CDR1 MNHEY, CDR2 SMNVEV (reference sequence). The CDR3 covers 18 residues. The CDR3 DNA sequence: TGTGCCAGCAGTTTATCGTCGACAGAAACCGGGACTTTGTACGAGCAGTACTTC. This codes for CASSLSSTETGTLYEQYF.

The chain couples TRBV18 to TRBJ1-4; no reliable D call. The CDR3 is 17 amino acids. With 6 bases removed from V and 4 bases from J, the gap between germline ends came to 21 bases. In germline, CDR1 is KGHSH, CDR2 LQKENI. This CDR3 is CASSPTGGGRVNEKLFF. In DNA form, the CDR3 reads TGTGCCAGCTCTCCCACCGGAGGAGGACGGGTTAATGAAAAACTGTTTTTT.

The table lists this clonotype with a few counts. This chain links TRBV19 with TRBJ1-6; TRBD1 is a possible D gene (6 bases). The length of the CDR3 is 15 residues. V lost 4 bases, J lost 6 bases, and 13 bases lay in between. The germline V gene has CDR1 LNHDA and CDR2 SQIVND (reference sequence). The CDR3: CASSTDQGRNSPLHF. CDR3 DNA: TGTGCCAGTAGTACAGACCAGGGGCGTAATTCACCCCTCCACTTT.

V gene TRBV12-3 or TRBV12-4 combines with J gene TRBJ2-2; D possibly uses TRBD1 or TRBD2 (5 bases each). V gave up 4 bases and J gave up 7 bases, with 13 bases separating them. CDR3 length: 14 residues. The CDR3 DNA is TGTGCCAGCAGTTCCGGGGCCCCCCACGGGGAGCTGTTTTTT. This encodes CASSSGAPHGELFF.

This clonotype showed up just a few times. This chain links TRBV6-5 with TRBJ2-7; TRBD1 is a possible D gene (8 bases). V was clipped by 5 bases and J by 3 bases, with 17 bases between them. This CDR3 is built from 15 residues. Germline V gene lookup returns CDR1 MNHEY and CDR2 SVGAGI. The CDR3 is CASSPLQGGVYEQYF. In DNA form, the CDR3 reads TGTGCCAGCAGTCCGTTACAGGGGGGGGTCTACGAGCAGTACTTC.

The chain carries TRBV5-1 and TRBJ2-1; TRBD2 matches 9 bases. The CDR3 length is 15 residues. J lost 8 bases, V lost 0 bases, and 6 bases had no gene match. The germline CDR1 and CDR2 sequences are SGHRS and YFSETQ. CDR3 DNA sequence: TGCGCCAGCAGCTTGGAGGGCGGGGGGGCCTATGAGCAGTTCTTC. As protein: CASSLEGGGAYEQFF.

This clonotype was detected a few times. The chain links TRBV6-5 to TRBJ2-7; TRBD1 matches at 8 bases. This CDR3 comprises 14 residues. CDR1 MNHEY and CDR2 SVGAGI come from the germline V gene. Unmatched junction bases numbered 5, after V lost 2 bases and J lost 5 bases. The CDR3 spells CASSYSQGADEQYF. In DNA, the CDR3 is TGTGCCAGCAGTTACAGCCAGGGGGCGGACGAGCAGTACTTC.

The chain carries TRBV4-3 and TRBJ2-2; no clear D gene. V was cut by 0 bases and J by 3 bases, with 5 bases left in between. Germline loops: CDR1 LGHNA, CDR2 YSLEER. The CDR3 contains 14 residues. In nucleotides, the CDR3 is TGCGCCAGCAGCCAAGATAGGGACACCGGGGAGCTGTTTTTT. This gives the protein CASSQDRDTGELFF.

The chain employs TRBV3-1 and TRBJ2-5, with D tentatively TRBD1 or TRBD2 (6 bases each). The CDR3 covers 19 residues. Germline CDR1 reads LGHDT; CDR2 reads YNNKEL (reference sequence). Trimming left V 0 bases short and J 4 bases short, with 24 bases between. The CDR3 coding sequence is TGTGCCAGCAGCCAAGACGTGGGGGGCGCTTTGTCCATCGCAGAGACCCAGTACTTC. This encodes CASSQDVGGALSIAETQYF.

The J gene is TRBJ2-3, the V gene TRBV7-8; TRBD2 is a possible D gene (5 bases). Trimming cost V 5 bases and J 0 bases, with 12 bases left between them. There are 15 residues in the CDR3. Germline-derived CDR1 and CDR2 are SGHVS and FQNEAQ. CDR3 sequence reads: CASSPGISSTDTQYF. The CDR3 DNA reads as TGTGCCAGCAGCCCGGGAATTTCTAGCACAGATACGCAGTATTTT.

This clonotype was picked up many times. The CDR3 loop reads CASREGTGSSYEQYF. Here the CDR3 DNA reads TGTGCCAGCAGGGAGGGGACAGGGAGCTCCTACGAGCAGTACTTC. The chain uses TRBV27 and TRBJ2-7; 9 bases agree with TRBD1. J lost 0 bases, V lost 6 bases, and 6 bases had no gene match. Germline lookup yields CDR1 MNHEY and CDR2 SMNVEV (reference sequence). The CDR3 runs 15 residues.

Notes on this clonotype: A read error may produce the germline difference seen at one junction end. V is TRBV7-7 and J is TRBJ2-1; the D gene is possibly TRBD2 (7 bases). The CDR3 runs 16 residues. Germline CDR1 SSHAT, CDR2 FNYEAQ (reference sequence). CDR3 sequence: CASSLSGGPLYNEQFF. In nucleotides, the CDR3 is TGTGCTAGCAGCCTATCCGGGGGGCCTCTTTACAATGAGCAGTTCTTC.

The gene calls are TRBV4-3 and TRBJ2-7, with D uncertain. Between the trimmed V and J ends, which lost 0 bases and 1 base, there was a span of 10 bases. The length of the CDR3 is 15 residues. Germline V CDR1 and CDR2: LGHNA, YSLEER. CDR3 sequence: CASSQDIVESYEQYF. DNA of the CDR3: TGCGCCAGCAGCCAAGATATAGTAGAATCCTACGAGCAGTACTTC.